Presented here are 12 T cell receptor beta chains from one specimen sequenced in a study of blood T cell repertoires in COVID-19. Sequencing was performed with immunoSEQ multiplex PCR; in TCRdb, only in-frame clones are kept and a portion is missing. The sample has over 200,000 clones; 80% to 90% are singletons. The sample comprised PBMCs or T cells enriched from blood (not recorded which). All receptors come from a woman in her forties or fifties who had recovered from COVID-19.

This clone was observed a single time. The gene calls are TRBV30 and TRBJ2-7; 9 nucleotides align to TRBD2. CDR3 size: 15 residues. Unmatched junction bases numbered 5, after V lost 1 base and J lost 1 base. The germline CDR1 and CDR2 sequences are GTSNPN and SVGIG (reference sequence). CDR3 sequence: CAWSALTSGSYEQYF. For the CDR3, the DNA is TGTGCCTGGAGTGCATTGACTAGCGGATCCTACGAGCAGTACTTC.

This clone was seen only a few times. DNA for the CDR3: TGTGCCAGCAGTGGGGGACTGTTCTCCTACGAGCAGTACTTC. Translated, it gives CASSGGLFSYEQYF. This chain joins TRBV2 and TRBJ2-7, with D perhaps TRBD2 (6 bases). V shed 4 bases and J shed 0 bases, with 10 bases lying between them. The CDR3 spans 14 residues. Germline lookup yields CDR1 SNHLY and CDR2 FYNNEI.

The chain joins TRBV3-1 (or the pseudogene TRBV3-2) to TRBJ2-3; TRBD2 aligns across 7 bases. Germline V gene lookup returns CDR1 LGHDT and CDR2 YNNKEL (reference sequence). The J segment lost 2 bases and the V segment lost 4 bases, leaving 9 bases of the junction unmatched. CDR3 length: 16 residues. CDR3 nucleotides: TGTGCCAGCAGCCCCTTAGCGGGCCGGAACACAGATACGCAGTATTTT. Translated, it gives CASSPLAGRNTDTQYF.

V usage is TRBV15 and J usage is TRBJ2-1, with TRBD1 matching over 7 bases. Trimming at V came to 0 bases and at J to 2 bases, leaving 13 bases not matched to a gene. Germline CDR1 and CDR2: LNHNV and YYDKDF (reference sequence). The CDR3 runs to 19 residues. The CDR3 coding sequence is TGTGCCACCAGCAGAGATCCCGTCGACAGGGTAAGGGCCTACAATGAGCAGTTCTTC. Translating it yields CATSRDPVDRVRAYNEQFF.

This chain joins TRBV4-1 and TRBJ1-3; D uncertain. CDR3 length: 19 amino acids. From germline, CDR1 is MGHRA and CDR2 YSYEKL. Deletions cut 1 base from V and 0 bases from J, with 19 bases between. The CDR3 nucleotides are TGCGCCAGCAGCCAAGTAGGTTTTCCCAGGATCTACTCTGGAAACACCATATATTTT. As protein: CASSQVGFPRIYSGNTIYF.

The chain links TRBV3-1 (or the pseudogene TRBV3-2) to TRBJ2-7; perhaps TRBD2 as D (6 bases). V lost 2 bases, J lost 5 bases, and 16 bases lay in between. CDR1 is LGHDT and CDR2 is YNNKEL in the germline V gene (reference sequence). The CDR3 extends over 15 amino acids. For the CDR3, the DNA is TGTGCCAGCAGCCAAACCGGGACTCCGACCCACGAGCAGTACTTC. This sequence encodes CASSQTGTPTHEQYF.

The J gene is TRBJ1-6, the V gene TRBV6-6, with D maybe TRBD1 (5 bases). V was shortened by 1 base and J by 10 bases, with 11 bases between the two germline ends. The CDR3 is 14 amino acids. Germline assignment: CDR1 MNHNY and CDR2 SVGAGI (reference sequence). The CDR3 nucleotides are TGTGCCAGCAGTTACTTAGGGGTTGACTCACCCCTCCACTTT. This translates into CASSYLGVDSPLHF.

The genes are TRBV5-1 and TRBJ2-3, with D possibly TRBD2 on 5 matching bases. The germline CDR1 and CDR2 sequences are SGHRS and YFSETQ. CDR3 length: 16 residues. V was clipped by 0 bases and J by 0 bases, with 11 bases between them. CDR3 coding DNA: TGCGCCAGCAGCTTGGCTAGCATACCTAGCACAGATACGCAGTATTTT. Its protein is CASSLASIPSTDTQYF.

This clone appeared a single time. The chain's CDR3 is CASSVANRGSEKLFF. DNA for the CDR3: TGTGCCAGCAGCGTAGCGAACAGGGGAAGCGAAAAACTGTTTTTT. This chain uses TRBV9 with TRBJ1-4; 7 nucleotides match TRBD1. In germline, CDR1 is SGDLS, CDR2 YYNGEE. Trimming at V came to 0 bases and at J to 8 bases, leaving 7 bases not matched to a gene. The CDR3 contains 15 residues.

The DNA of the CDR3 is TGTGCCAGCAGTTTAGTGGACAGGGGAACCGGGGAGCTGTTTTTT. Protein product: CASSLVDRGTGELFF. The chain combines TRBV27 with TRBJ2-2; TRBD1 matches 9 bases. This CDR3 is built from 15 residues. From germline, CDR1 is MNHEY and CDR2 SMNVEV (reference sequence). The trim removed 2 bases at V and 5 bases at J, leaving 3 bases unmatched.

The gene calls are TRBV29-1 and TRBJ2-5; TRBD1 matches at 11 bases. The germline V gene encodes CDR1 SQVTM and CDR2 ANQGSEA. Unmatched junction bases numbered 4, after V lost 6 bases and J lost 4 bases. CDR3 length: 13 residues. DNA of the CDR3: TGCAGCGTCCGGGACAGGGGGGGAGAGACCCAGTACTTC. Amino acids: CSVRDRGGETQYF.

J is TRBJ1-2 and V is TRBV11-1; D is unclear. CDR3 size: 16 residues. The ends were cut back, 0 bases at V and 0 bases at J, with 11 bases in the middle. Germline loops: CDR1 SGHAT, CDR2 FQDESV (reference sequence). The CDR3 region has the DNA TGTGCCAGCAGCTTAGCGCGAGGCGGGACTAACTATGGCTACACCTTC. This codes for CASSLARGGTNYGYTF. The entire variable domain, with the rest obtained from reference TRBV11-1 and TRBJ1-2, is as follows: EAEVAQSPRYKITEKSQAVAFWCDPISGHATLYWYRQILGQGPELLVQFQDESVVDDSQLPKDRFSAERLKGVDSTLKIQPAELGDSAMYLCASSLARGGTNYGYTFGSGTRLTVV.